One sample yielded the 7 T cell receptor beta chains listed below, sequenced in a study of shared clonotypes between healthy human individuals. This table comes from immunoSEQ multiplex PCR, and its TCRdb copy is limited to in-frame clones, with some not included. The sample lists 950,000 to 1,100,000 clones, approximately 70% occurring once. The sequencing input was memory CD4+ T cells sorted from blood. As to subset: CD45RA-negative fraction. Receptors were obtained from a man aged 18 to 30 in good health.

V gene TRBV11-2 combines with J gene TRBJ1-6; no firm D call. V was pared by 5 bases and J by 6 bases, with 11 bases between. The CDR3 sequence is 14 residues long. Per germline, CDR1 SGHAT and CDR2 FQNNGV. The CDR3 DNA sequence: TGTGCCAGCAGCCCCCTCCCTGGTAATTCACCCCTCCACTTT. This gives the protein CASSPLPGNSPLHF.

The J gene is TRBJ2-2, the V gene TRBV7-2; 9 nucleotides align to TRBD2. With V trimmed by 5 bases and J by 3 bases, 16 bases remained unmatched. Germline V gene lookup returns CDR1 SGHTA and CDR2 FQGNSA. The CDR3 consists of 19 residues. The CDR3 protein is CASSAHPIQRGVDTGELFF. The DNA for the CDR3 is TGTGCCAGCAGCGCTCACCCCATCCAGCGGGGGGTAGACACCGGGGAGCTGTTTTTT.

The chain joins TRBV19 to TRBJ2-1, with TRBD2 matching over 7 bases. The length of the CDR3 is 15 residues. With 1 base clipped from V and 5 bases from J, the junction kept 5 bases outside the gene matches. Germline values: CDR1 LNHDA, CDR2 SQIVND (reference sequence). CDR3 amino acids: CASSIVGLADNEQFF. DNA for the CDR3: TGTGCCAGTAGTATAGTAGGGCTAGCGGACAATGAGCAGTTCTTC.

This clone was found once. The chain recombines TRBV5-4 with TRBJ2-7; no reliable D call. The germline V gene encodes CDR1 SGHNT and CDR2 YYREEE (reference sequence). Deletions cut 3 bases from V and 4 bases from J, with 11 bases between. This CDR3 region has 13 residues. CDR3 in DNA: TGTGCCAGCAGCTCTTTAGGGAAGTACGAGCAGTACTTC. Its translation: CASSSLGKYEQYF.

This clone has only a few counts. The chain is built from TRBV5-1 and TRBJ1-1, with a weak D call TRBD1 (5 bases). Trimming cost V 4 bases and J 5 bases, with 18 bases left between them. The CDR3 is 15 amino acids. The germline V gene has CDR1 SGHRS and CDR2 YFSETQ. The CDR3: CASSLTPQGETEAFF. CDR3 nucleotides: TGCGCCAGCAGCCTTACGCCTCAGGGTGAAACTGAAGCTTTCTTT.

This clone has a handful of counts. This CDR3 is also generated by other DNA sequences in the sample. The J gene is TRBJ2-5, the V gene TRBV11-3; weak D call: TRBD2 (6 bases). Germline CDR1 is SGHNT and CDR2 is YENEEA. V lost 1 base and J lost 5, with 8 bases in between. The CDR3 is made up of 13 amino acids. CDR3 DNA sequence: TGTGCCAGCAGCTTAGGAGGGAGGGAGACCCAGTACTTC. It translates to CASSLGGRETQYF. The full variable domain, rest sourced from reference TRBV11-3 and TRBJ2-5, is EAGVVQSPRYKIIEKKQPVAFWCNPISGHNTLYWYLQNLGQGPELLIRYENEEAVDDSQLPKDRFSAERLKGVDSTLKIQPAELGDSAVYLCASSLGGRETQYFGPGTRLLVL.

The rearrangement joins TRBV6-5 to TRBJ1-2; D gene unclear. From germline, CDR1 is MNHEY and CDR2 SVGAGI. V was trimmed by 5 bases and J by 2 bases, leaving 6 bases between them. The CDR3 totals 12 residues. The CDR3 sequence: CASSTGNYGYTF. The CDR3 DNA sequence: TGTGCCAGCAGTACGGGAAACTATGGCTACACCTTC.